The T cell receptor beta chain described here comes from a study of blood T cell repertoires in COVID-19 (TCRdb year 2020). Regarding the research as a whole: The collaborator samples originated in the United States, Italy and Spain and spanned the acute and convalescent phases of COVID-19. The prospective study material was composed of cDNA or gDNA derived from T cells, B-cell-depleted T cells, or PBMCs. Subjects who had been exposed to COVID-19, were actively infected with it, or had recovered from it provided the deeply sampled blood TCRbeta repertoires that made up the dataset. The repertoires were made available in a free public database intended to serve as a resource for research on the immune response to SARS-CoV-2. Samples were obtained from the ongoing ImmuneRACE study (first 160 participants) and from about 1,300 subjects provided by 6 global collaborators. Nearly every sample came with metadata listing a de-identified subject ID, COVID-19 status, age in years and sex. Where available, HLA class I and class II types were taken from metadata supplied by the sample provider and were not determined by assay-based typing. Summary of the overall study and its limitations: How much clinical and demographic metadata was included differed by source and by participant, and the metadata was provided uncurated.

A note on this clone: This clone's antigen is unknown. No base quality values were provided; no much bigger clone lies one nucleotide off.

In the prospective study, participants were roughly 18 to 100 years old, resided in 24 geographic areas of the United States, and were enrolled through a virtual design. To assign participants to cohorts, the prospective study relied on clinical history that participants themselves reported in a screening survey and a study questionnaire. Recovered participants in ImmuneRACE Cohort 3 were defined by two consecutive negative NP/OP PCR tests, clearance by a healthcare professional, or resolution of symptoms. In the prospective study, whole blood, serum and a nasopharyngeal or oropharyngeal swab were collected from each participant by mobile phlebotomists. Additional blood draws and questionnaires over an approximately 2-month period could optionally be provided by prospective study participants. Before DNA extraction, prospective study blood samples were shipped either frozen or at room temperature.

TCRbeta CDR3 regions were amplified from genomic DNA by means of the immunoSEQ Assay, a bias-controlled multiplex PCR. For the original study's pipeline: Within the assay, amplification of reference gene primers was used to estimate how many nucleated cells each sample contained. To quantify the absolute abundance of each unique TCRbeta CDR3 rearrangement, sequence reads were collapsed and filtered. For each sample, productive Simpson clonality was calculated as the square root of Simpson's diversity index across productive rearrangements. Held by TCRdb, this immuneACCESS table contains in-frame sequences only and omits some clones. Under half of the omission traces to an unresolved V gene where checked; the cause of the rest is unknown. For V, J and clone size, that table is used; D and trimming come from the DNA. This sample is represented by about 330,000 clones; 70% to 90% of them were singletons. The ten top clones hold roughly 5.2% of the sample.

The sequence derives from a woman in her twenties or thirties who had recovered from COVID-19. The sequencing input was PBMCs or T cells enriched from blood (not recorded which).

The DNA is TGTGCCAGCAGTTATGACGGGCCAGGGCAGGCTGAAGCTTTCTTT. It codes for CASSYDGPGQAEAFF. The rearranged segments are TRBV6-8 and TRBJ1-1, and TRBD1 may be the D gene, going by 5 matching bases. At the junction V is shortened by 3 bases and J by 6 bases, with 17 bases in between. The CDR3 covers 15 residues, taking in both the cysteine and the phenylalanine. Kept here is only the CDR3 DNA, which spans 45 bases and is read in frame from base 1. CDR1 MNHGY and CDR2 SAAAGT are derived from the germline V gene.